The 2 T cell receptor beta chains presented below share a single source sample, sequenced in a study of cytomegalovirus exposure and HLA in healthy donors. Primers for the PCR totalled 60 Vbeta and 13 Jbeta. Produced via immunoSEQ multiplex PCR; TCRdb's table is partial and in-frame only. The ten top clones account for roughly 3.4%, within a sample of 100,000 or so clones. The specimen was PBMCs. The source is a woman younger than 45 in good health and CMV-seronegative.

V is TRBV19 and J is TRBJ1-5, with 7 bases matching TRBD1. Germline V gene lookup returns CDR1 LNHDA and CDR2 SQIVND (reference sequence). The CDR3 contains 16 residues. V was pared by 7 bases and J by 6 bases, with 15 bases of the junction left unmatched. CDR3 DNA: TGTGCCAGTACCTATTCCTGGCCAGGGGGGAGTCAGCCCCAGCATTTT. Protein sequence: CASTYSWPGGSQPQHF.

The V call is TRBV5-6, the J call TRBJ1-1, with TRBD1 matching over 7 bases. The CDR3 sequence is 14 residues long. Trimming removed 0 bases from V and 5 bases from J; junction bases left unmatched: 4. Germline V gene lookup returns CDR1 SGHDT and CDR2 YYEEEE. The CDR3 loop is CASSLEGARTEAFF. Written as DNA, the CDR3 is TGTGCCAGCAGCTTGGAGGGGGCGAGGACTGAAGCTTTCTTT.